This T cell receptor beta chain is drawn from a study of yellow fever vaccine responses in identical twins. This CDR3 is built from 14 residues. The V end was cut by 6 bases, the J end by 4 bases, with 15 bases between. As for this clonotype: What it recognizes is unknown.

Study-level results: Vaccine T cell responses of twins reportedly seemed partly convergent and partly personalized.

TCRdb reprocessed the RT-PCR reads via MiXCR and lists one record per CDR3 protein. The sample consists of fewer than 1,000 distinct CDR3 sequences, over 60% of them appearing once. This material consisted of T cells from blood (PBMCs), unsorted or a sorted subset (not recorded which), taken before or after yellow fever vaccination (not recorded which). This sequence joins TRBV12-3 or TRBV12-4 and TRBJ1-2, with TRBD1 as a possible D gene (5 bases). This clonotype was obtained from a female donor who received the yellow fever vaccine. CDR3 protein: CASSRPGRTYGYTF. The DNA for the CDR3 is TGTGCCAGCAGCAGACCGGGACGGACCTATGGCTACACCTTC.